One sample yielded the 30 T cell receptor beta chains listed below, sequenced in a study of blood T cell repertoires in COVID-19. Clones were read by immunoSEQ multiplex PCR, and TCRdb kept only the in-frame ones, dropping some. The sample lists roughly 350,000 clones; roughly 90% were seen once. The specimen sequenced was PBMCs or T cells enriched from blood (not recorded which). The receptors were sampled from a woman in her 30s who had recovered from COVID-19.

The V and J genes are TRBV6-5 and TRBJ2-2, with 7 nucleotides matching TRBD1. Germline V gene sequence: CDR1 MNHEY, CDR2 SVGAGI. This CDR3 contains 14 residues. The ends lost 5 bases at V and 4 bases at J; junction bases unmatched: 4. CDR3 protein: CASSLDRPTGELFF. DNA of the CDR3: TGTGCCAGCAGTCTGGACAGGCCCACCGGGGAGCTGTTTTTT.

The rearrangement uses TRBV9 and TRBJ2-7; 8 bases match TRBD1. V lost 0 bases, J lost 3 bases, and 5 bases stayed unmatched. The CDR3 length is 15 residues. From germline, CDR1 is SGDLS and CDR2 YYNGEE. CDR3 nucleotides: TGTGCCAGCAGCGTAGGTTATGGGACAGGCTACGAGCAGTACTTC. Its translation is CASSVGYGTGYEQYF. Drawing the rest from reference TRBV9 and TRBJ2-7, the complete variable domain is DSGVTQTPKHLITATGQRVTLRCSPRSGDLSVYWYQQSLDQGLQFLIQYYNGEERAKGNILERFSAQQFPDLHSELNLSSLELGDSALYFCASSVGYGTGYEQYFGPGTRLTVT.

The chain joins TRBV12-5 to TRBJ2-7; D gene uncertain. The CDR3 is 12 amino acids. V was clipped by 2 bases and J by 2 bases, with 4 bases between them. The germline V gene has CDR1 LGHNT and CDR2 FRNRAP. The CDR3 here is CASGLPTYEQYF. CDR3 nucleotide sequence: TGTGCTAGTGGTTTGCCTACCTACGAGCAGTACTTC.

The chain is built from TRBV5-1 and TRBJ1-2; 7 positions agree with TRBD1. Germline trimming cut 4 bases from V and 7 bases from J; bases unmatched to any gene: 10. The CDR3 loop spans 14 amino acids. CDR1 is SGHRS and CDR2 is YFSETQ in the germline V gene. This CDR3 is CASSLVPGQSGYTF. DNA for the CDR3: TGCGCCAGCAGCCTAGTTCCGGGACAGTCTGGCTACACCTTC. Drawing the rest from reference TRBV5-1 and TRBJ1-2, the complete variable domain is KAGVTQTPRYLIKTRGQQVTLSCSPISGHRSVSWYQQTPGQGLQFLFEYFSETQRNKGNFPGRFSGRQFSNSRSEMNVSTLELGDSALYLCASSLVPGQSGYTFGSGTRLTVV.

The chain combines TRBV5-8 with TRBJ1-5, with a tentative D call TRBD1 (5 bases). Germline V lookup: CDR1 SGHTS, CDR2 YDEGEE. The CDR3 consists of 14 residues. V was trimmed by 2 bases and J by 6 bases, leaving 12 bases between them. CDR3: CASSFDGGIQPQHF. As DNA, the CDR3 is TGTGCCAGCAGCTTTGACGGGGGGATTCAGCCCCAGCATTTT.

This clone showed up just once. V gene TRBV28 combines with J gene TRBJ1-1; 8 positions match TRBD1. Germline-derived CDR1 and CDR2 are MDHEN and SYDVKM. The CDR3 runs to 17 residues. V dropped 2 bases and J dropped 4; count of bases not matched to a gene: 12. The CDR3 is CASSLAGGAVGSTEAFF. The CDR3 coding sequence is TGTGCCAGCAGTTTAGCAGGGGGCGCGGTAGGATCCACTGAAGCTTTCTTT.

In DNA form, the CDR3 reads TGTGCCAGCAGTTACCCGACAGAGAATGAAAAACTGTTTTTT. This translates into CASSYPTENEKLFF. This rearrangement joins TRBV6-5 to TRBJ1-4; a possible D gene is TRBD1 (5 bases). The V gene's germline CDR1 is MNHEY and CDR2 SVGAGI. V was shortened by 2 bases and J by 5 bases, with 9 bases between the two germline ends. The CDR3 has 14 amino acids.

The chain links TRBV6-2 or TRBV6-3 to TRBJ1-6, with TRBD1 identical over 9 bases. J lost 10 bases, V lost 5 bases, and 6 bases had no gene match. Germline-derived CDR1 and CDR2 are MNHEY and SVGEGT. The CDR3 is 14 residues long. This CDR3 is CASSPGTGHSPLHF. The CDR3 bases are TGTGCCAGCAGTCCCGGGACAGGGCACTCACCCCTCCACTTT.

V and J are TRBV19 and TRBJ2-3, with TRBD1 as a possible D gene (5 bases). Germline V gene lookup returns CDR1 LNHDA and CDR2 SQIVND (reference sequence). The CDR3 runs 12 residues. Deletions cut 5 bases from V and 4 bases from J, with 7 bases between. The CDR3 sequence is CASSARADTQYF. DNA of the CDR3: TGTGCCAGTAGTGCCAGGGCAGATACGCAGTATTTT.

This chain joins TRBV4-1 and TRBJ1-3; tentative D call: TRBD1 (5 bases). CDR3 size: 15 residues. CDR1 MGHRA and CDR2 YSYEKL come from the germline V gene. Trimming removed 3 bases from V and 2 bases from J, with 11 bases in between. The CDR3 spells CASSQLGLPGNTIYF. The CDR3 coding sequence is TGCGCCAGCAGCCAGTTGGGACTTCCTGGAAACACCATATATTTT.

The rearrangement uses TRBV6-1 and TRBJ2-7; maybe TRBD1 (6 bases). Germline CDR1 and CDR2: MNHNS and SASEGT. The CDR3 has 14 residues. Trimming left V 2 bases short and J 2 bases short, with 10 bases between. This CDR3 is CASSEYEGAYEQYF. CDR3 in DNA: TGTGCCAGCAGTGAATACGAGGGGGCCTACGAGCAGTACTTC.

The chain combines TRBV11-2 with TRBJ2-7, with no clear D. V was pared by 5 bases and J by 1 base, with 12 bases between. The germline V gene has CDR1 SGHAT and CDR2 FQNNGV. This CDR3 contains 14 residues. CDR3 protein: CASSASRLSYEQYF. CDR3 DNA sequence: TGTGCCAGCAGCGCCTCACGGTTGTCCTACGAGCAGTACTTC.

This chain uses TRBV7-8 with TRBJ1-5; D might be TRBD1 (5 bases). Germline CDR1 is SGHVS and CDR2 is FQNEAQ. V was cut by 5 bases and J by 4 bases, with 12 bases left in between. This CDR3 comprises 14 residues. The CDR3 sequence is CASSRKGPNQPQHF. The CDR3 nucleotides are TGTGCCAGCAGCAGAAAGGGGCCTAATCAGCCCCAGCATTTT.

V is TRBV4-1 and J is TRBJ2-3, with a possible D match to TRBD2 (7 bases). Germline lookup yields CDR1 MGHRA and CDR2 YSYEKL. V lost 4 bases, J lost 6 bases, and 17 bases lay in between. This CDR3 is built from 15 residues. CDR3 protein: CASSPTRGGADTQYF. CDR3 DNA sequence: TGCGCCAGCAGCCCGACTAGAGGGGGGGCCGATACGCAGTATTTT.

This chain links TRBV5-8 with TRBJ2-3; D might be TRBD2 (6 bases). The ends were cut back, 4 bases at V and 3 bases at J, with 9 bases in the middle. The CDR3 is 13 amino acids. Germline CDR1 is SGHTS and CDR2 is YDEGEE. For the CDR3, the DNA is TGTGCCAGCAGCCGGGACTCGACAGATACGCAGTATTTT. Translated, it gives CASSRDSTDTQYF.

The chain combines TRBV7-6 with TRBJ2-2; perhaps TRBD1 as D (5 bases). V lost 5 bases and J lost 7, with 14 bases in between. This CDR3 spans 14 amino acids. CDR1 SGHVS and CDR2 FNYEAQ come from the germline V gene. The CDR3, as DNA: TGTGCCAGCAGCCGAAGCAGGGAAGGCGGGGAGCTGTTTTTT. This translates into CASSRSREGGELFF.

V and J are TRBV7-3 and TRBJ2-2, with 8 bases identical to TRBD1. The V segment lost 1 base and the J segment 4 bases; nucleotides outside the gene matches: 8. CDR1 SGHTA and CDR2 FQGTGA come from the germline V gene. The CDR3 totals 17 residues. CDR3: CASSLKPGTGGTGELFF. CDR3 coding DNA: TGTGCCAGCAGCTTAAAGCCAGGAACAGGGGGCACCGGGGAGCTGTTTTTT.

The CDR3 DNA is TGTGCCAGCAGTTTAATGGAGGGAGTCGAGCAGTACTTC. Translated: CASSLMEGVEQYF. The V call is TRBV12-3 or TRBV12-4, the J call TRBJ2-7, with D possibly TRBD2 on 6 matching bases. This CDR3 contains 13 residues. V was pared by 2 bases and J by 6 bases, with 11 bases between.

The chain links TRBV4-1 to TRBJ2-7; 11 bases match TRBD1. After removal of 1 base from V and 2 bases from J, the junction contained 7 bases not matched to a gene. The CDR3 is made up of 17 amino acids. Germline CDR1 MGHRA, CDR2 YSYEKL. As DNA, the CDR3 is TGCGCCAGCAGCCAAGGACCCCCGGGACAGGGGGCCTACGAGCAGTACTTC. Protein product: CASSQGPPGQGAYEQYF.

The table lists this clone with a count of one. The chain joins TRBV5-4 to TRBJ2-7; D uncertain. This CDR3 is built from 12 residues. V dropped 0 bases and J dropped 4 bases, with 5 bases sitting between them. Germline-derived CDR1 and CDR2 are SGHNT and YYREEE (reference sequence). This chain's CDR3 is CASSLERYEQYF. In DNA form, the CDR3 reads TGTGCCAGCAGCTTGGAGAGATACGAGCAGTACTTC.

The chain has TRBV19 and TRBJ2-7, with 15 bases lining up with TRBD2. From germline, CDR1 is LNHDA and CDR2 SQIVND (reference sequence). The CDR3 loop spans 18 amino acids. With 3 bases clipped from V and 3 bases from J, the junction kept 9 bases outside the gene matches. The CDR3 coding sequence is TGTGCCAGTAGTATCGGGACTAGCGGGGGGTACCTCCACTACGAGCAGTACTTC. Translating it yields CASSIGTSGGYLHYEQYF.

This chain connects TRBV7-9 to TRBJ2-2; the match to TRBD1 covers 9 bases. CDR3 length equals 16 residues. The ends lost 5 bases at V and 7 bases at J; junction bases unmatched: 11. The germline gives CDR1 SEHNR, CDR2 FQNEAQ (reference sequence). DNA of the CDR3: TGTGCCAGCAGCACGGGACAGGGTGAGGAAGGCGGGGAGCTGTTTTTT. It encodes CASSTGQGEEGGELFF.

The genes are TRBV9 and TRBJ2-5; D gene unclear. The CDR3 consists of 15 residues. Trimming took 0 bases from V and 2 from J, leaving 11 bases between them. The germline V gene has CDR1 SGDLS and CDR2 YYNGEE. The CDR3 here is CASSVASSWQETQYF. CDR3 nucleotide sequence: TGTGCCAGCAGCGTAGCATCTAGTTGGCAAGAGACCCAGTACTTC. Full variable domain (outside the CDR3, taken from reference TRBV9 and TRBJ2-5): DSGVTQTPKHLITATGQRVTLRCSPRSGDLSVYWYQQSLDQGLQFLIQYYNGEERAKGNILERFSAQQFPDLHSELNLSSLELGDSALYFCASSVASSWQETQYFGPGTRLLVL.

The CDR3 region has the DNA TGTGCCAGCAGCTCACAGGGGACCATGAACACTGAAGCTTTCTTT. Amino acids: CASSSQGTMNTEAFF. The chain couples TRBV7-9 to TRBJ1-1, with 7 bases matching TRBD1. V was clipped by 4 bases and J by 0 bases; unmatched bases: 5. The length of the CDR3 is 15 residues. The germline V gene encodes CDR1 SEHNR and CDR2 FQNEAQ (reference sequence).

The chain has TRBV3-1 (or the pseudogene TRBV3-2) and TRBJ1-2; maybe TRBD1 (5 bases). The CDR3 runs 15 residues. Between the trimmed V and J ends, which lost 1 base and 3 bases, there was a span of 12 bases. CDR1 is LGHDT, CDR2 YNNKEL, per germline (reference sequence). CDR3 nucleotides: TGTGCCAGCAGCCAAGGGTCAGGGCCCTACTATGGCTACACCTTC. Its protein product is CASSQGSGPYYGYTF.

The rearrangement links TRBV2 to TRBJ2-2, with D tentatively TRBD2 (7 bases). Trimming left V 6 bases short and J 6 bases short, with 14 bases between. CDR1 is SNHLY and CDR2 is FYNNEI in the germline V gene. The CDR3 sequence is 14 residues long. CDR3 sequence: CASSLRGGAGELFF. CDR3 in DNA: TGTGCCAGCAGCCTACGAGGGGGGGCCGGGGAGCTGTTTTTT. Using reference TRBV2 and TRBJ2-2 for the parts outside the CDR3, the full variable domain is EPEVTQTPSHQVTQMGQEVILRCVPISNHLYFYWYRQILGQKVEFLVSFYNNEISEKSEIFDDQFSVERPDGSNFTLKIRSTKLEDSAMYFCASSLRGGAGELFFGEGSRLTVL.

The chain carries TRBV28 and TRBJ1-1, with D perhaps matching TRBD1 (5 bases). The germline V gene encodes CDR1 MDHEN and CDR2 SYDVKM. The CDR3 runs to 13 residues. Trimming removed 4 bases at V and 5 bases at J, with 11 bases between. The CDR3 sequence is CASSYQGGTEAFF. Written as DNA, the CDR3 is TGTGCCAGCAGTTATCAGGGTGGGACTGAAGCTTTCTTT.

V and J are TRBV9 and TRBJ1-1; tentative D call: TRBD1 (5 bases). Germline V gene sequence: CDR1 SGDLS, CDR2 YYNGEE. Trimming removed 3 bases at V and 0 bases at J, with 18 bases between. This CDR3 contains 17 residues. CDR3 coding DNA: TGTGCCAGCAGCGCCAAGGATGGGGGGTACATGAACACTGAAGCTTTCTTT. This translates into CASSAKDGGYMNTEAFF.

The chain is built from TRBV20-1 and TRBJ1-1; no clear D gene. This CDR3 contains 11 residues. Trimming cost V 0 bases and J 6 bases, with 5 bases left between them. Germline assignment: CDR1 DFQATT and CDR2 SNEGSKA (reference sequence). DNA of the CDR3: TGCAGTGCTAGAGAGCGCCCTGAAGCTTTCTTT. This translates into CSARERPEAFF.

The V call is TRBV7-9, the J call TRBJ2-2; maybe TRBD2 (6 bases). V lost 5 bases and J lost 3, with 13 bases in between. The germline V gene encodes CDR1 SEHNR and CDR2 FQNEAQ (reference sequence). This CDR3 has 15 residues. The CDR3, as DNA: TGTGCCAGCAGCCCGACGGGACTGCACACCGGGGAGCTGTTTTTT. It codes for CASSPTGLHTGELFF. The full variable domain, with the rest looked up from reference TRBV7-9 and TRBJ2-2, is DTGVSQNPRHKITKRGQNVTFRCDPISEHNRLYWYRQTLGQGPEFLTYFQNEAQLEKSRLLSDRFSAERPKGSFSTLEIQRTEQGDSAMYLCASSPTGLHTGELFFGEGSRLTVL.